Listed below are T cell receptor beta chains from one sample, sequenced in a study of tumor and adjacent non-tumor tissue in lung cancer. TCRdb redid the calling of the multiplex PCR reads with MiXCR, one entry per CDR3 protein. The sample lists some 95,000 distinct CDR3 sequences, 80% seen once, with under 40% in the top ten. Sequenced material: distant non-tumor lung tissue. The receptors were sampled from a man in his fifties or sixties with small cell lung cancer. The conserved cysteine and the conserved F or W are not part of the CDR3 here. Each record gives: V gene, clone size, CDR3 length, CDR3 protein. Expanded clones get a size class; other rows say once, few or many, or leave the size out.

TRBV4-2 | - | 14 | ACSQDLRADTGELF
TRBV7-8 | - | 14 | ASSLLASGRADRQY
TRBV6-1 | - | 12 | ASIYSGSMNEQF
TRBV4-1 | once | 14 | AGSQDRGRRNQPQH
TRBV20-1 | - | 12 | SARGISGFNEQS
TRBV4-2 | - | 14 | ASSQPRGSSGNTIC
TRBV10-2 | - | 13 | ASSVAAATNEKLF
TRBV4-1 | - | 11 | ANKASPQETQY
TRBV12-3/TRBV12-4 | once | 11 | VSSSAGENTIY
TRBV24-1 | - | 11 | ATLDGNTGELY
TRBV6-2/TRBV6-3 | many | 16 | ASSFTSGRIAGANVLT
TRBV21-1 | few | 12 | ASSGEMNTGELF
TRBV12-3/TRBV12-4 | - | 13 | ASSPYSGGQEAQY
TRBV19 | many | 13 | ASSWSAYSNQPQH
TRBV4-2 | - | 16 | ASSQAHQWGASGNTIY
TRBV11-3 | - | 10 | AGSLGTYEQV
TRBV6-1 | few | 14 | ASSSAPGQGADTQY
TRBV29-1 | - | 13 | SSVVGSVKTGELF
TRBV6-1 | - | 14 | ANSEIFGGVSRELF
TRBV29-1 | once | 11 | SGSGADKEKLF
TRBV24-1 | - | 13 | DTSEAIGFGNTQY
TRBV20-1 | many | 11 | SGDSPSTDTQY
TRBV20-1 | many | 10 | SARDQGVEQF
TRBV5-6 | - | 12 | ASSLGQLNSEAF
TRBV24-1 | once | 13 | TTSDLGTGVETQY
TRBV14 | - | 12 | ASIRTSGANVLT
TRBV4-1 | - | 16 | ASSQDLGAAGSNIEAF
TRBV28 | many | 9 | ATWDRYGYT
TRBV11-2 | once | 15 | ASSLVRAQSSYNELL
TRBV6-1 | - | 12 | ASSEWGEDERRF